This is a list of T cell receptor beta chains from one sample in a study of cytomegalovirus exposure and HLA in healthy donors. Some clones are missing from TCRdb's copy, which holds only in-frame ones; the method was immunoSEQ multiplex PCR. The table lists over 85,000 clones, approximately 87% of them singletons. The sequenced material came from PBMCs. Source of these receptors: a man aged 35-49 years in good health and CMV-seronegative. Both conserved end residues are part of each CDR3. A D gene is named only where the DNA matches it firmly. Clone sizes are given selectively: once, few, many, or a class where the clone is expanded.

d_gene	abundance	j_gene	v_gene	CDR3aa	CDR3nt
TRBD1	-	TRBJ2-7	TRBV5-1	CASGPGQGYEQYF	TGCGCCAGCGGACCGGGACAGGGCTACGAGCAGTACTTC
-	-	TRBJ1-5	TRBV6-5	CASRTGSQGGQPQHF	TGTGCCAGCAGGACAGGTTCGCAGGGTGGGCAGCCCCAGCATTTT
TRBD2	-	TRBJ2-3	TRBV9	CASSPRLAGAPDTQYF	TGTGCCAGCAGCCCGCGACTAGCGGGGGCTCCAGATACGCAGTATTTT
-	-	TRBJ1-3	TRBV15	CATSRDGAESGNTIYF	TGTGCCACCAGCAGAGATGGGGCCGAGTCTGGAAACACCATATATTTT
TRBD1	-	TRBJ2-2	TRBV7-8	CASSPLITGTGDLVATGELFF	TGTGCCAGCAGCCCGCTTATAACCGGGACAGGGGATTTAGTTGCCACCGGGGAGCTGTTTTTT
TRBD2	-	TRBJ2-1	TRBV5-6	CASSLRMTSGGSEQFF	TGTGCCAGCAGCTTGCGAATGACTAGCGGGGGGTCTGAGCAGTTCTTC
TRBD2	-	TRBJ2-1	TRBV5-1	CASSLSGGDDNEQFF	TGCGCCAGCAGCTTGAGCGGGGGGGATGACAATGAGCAGTTCTTC
TRBD1	-	TRBJ2-1	TRBV19	CASRKRTGEPPSYNEQFF	TGTGCCAGTAGAAAAAGGACAGGGGAACCCCCGTCATACAATGAGCAGTTCTTC
TRBD1	-	TRBJ1-6	TRBV6-5	CASRRQGDNSPLHF	TGTGCCAGCAGAAGACAGGGGGATAATTCACCCCTCCACTTT
TRBD1	-	TRBJ1-1	TRBV2	CASKTGTGVAEAFF	TGTGCCAGCAAAACCGGGACAGGGGTTGCTGAAGCTTTCTTT
-	-	TRBJ1-1	TRBV5-4	CASSLAGQMNTEAFF	TGTGCCAGCAGCTTGGCAGGACAGATGAACACTGAAGCTTTCTTT
TRBD1	-	TRBJ1-2	TRBV6-5	CASSSQTGGYGYTF	TGTGCCAGCAGTTCCCAGACAGGGGGCTATGGCTACACCTTC
TRBD1	few	TRBJ2-7	TRBV5-6	CASTWDRGYEQYF	TGTGCCAGCACGTGGGACAGGGGCTACGAGCAGTACTTC
-	-	TRBJ1-3	TRBV2	CASSDKASGNTIYF	TGTGCCAGCAGTGACAAAGCCTCTGGAAACACCATATATTTT
-	-	TRBJ2-7	TRBV21-1	CASSSGTGTYEQYF	TGTGCCAGCAGCTCCGGGACAGGCACCTACGAGCAGTACTTC
TRBD2	-	TRBJ2-1	TRBV29-1	CSLGSGGAGEQFF	TGCAGCCTCGGCAGCGGGGGGGCTGGTGAGCAGTTCTTC
-	-	TRBJ1-6	TRBV18	CASSPRSRGADSPLHF	TGTGCCAGCTCACCAAGGTCCAGGGGAGCTGATTCACCCCTCCACTTT
TRBD1	-	TRBJ2-5	TRBV19	CASSTDRGPPQTQYF	TGTGCCAGTAGTACCGACAGGGGCCCTCCCCAGACCCAGTACTTC
-	-	TRBJ1-4	TRBV9	CASSRGQNEKLFF	TGTGCCAGCAGCCGCGGACAAAATGAAAAACTGTTTTTT
TRBD1	-	TRBJ1-4	TRBV9	CASSRDRGEKLFF	TGTGCCAGCAGCCGGGACAGGGGTGAAAAACTGTTTTTT
TRBD1	-	TRBJ1-5	TRBV6-4	CASSDPTGAHQPQHF	TGTGCCAGCAGTGACCCCACAGGGGCCCATCAGCCCCAGCATTTT
-	-	TRBJ2-6	TRBV9	CASSAGLSPYLSGANVLTF	TGTGCCAGCAGCGCCGGGTTAAGCCCCTATTTGTCGGGGGCCAACGTCCTGACTTTC
-	medium-sized	TRBJ1-5	TRBV4-2	CASTTGNQPQHF	TGTGCCAGCACTACCGGCAATCAGCCCCAGCATTTT
TRBD1	-	TRBJ1-1	TRBV5-4	CASSLADRGLEAFF	TGTGCCAGCAGCTTGGCCGACAGGGGACTTGAAGCTTTCTTT
TRBD2	once	TRBJ2-1	TRBV4-1	CASSQDKRGHNEQFF	TGCGCCAGCAGCCAAGATAAGCGGGGGCACAATGAGCAGTTCTTC
TRBD1	-	TRBJ2-7	TRBV19	CASSSTGDSEQYF	TGTGCCAGTAGTAGCACAGGGGATAGCGAGCAGTACTTC
-	-	TRBJ1-1	TRBV19	CASSRSAQRNTEAFF	TGTGCCAGTAGTCGCTCCGCACAGAGGAACACTGAAGCTTTCTTT
TRBD2	-	TRBJ2-5	TRBV9	CASSVGSGGYQETQYF	TGTGCCAGCAGCGTAGGAAGCGGGGGATACCAAGAGACCCAGTACTTC
TRBD1	-	TRBJ1-2	TRBV7-9	CASSLATGTVYGYTF	TGTGCCAGCAGCTTGGCCACCGGGACAGTCTATGGCTACACCTTC
-	few	TRBJ1-2	TRBV20-1	CSARLYGYTF	TGCAGTGCTAGACTGTATGGCTACACCTTC
-	-	TRBJ1-4	TRBV29-1	CSVPGLQGPEKLFF	TGCAGCGTTCCAGGGCTACAGGGCCCCGAAAAACTGTTTTTT
-	-	TRBJ2-2	TRBV19	CASSTGYTGELFF	TGTGCCAGTAGTACGGGGTACACCGGGGAGCTGTTTTTT
TRBD1	-	TRBJ1-1	TRBV5-1	CASRQGAGNMNTEAFF	TGCGCCAGCAGACAGGGGGCGGGTAATATGAACACTGAAGCTTTCTTT
TRBD1	-	TRBJ2-2	TRBV10-3	CAIRGWTGGTSDTGELFF	TGTGCCATCAGGGGGTGGACAGGGGGTACTTCGGACACCGGGGAGCTGTTTTTT
TRBD1	-	TRBJ1-2	TRBV7-3	CASSGDRGNYGYTF	TGTGCCAGCAGCGGGGACAGGGGGAACTATGGCTACACCTTC
-	once	TRBJ1-2	TRBV28	CASSLFVGGRRNYGYTF	TGTGCCAGCAGTTTATTTGTGGGGGGGCGTAGGAACTATGGCTACACCTTC
TRBD1	once	TRBJ1-5	TRBV6-6	CASAGGLGNQPQHF	TGTGCCAGCGCAGGGGGCCTTGGCAATCAGCCCCAGCATTTT
TRBD1	-	TRBJ2-5	TRBV5-1	CASSLERTGDRGETQYF	TGCGCCAGCAGCTTGGAGAGAACAGGGGATCGGGGAGAGACCCAGTACTTC
-	-	TRBJ2-3	TRBV4-3	CASSQGLAQYF	TGCGCCAGCAGCCAAGGACTGGCGCAGTATTTT